The rows below give T cell receptor beta chains drawn from one sample of a study of metastatic and nonmetastatic thyroid tumors. TCRdb used MiXCR to call clones anew from the PCR reads. The data hold fewer than 40,000 clones, with around 25% observed a single time. The sample was blood. Receptors were obtained from a female donor with papillary thyroid cancer or a benign thyroid nodule (not recorded which). Some clones in this sample may be carry-over from other donors' samples. The CDR3 runs from the conserved cysteine through the conserved F or W. D genes are given only for firm matches. Only some rows state a clone size, as once, few, many or a class for expanded clones.

v_gene	d_gene	j_gene	abundance	CDR3nt	CDR3aa
TRBV5-1	TRBD2	TRBJ2-7	many	TGCGCCAGCAGCTCCCCGGGTCTAGCGGGAGCGGTCGAGCAGTACTTC	CASSSPGLAGAVEQYF
TRBV10-1	.	TRBJ2-2	medium-sized	TGCGCCAGCAGCCACTCTAGCGACAACACCGGGGAGCTGTTTTTT	CASSHSSDNTGELFF
TRBV6-5	TRBD2	TRBJ2-7	few	TGTGCCAGCAGTTTGCTAGCGGGTCCACCCGTGGAGTACTTC	CASSLLAGPPVEYF
TRBV4-2	.	TRBJ1-5	many	TGTGCCAGCAGCCAAGACAGGGAGGATCAGCCCCAGCATTTT	CASSQDREDQPQHF
TRBV11-2	.	TRBJ1-4	once	TGTGCCAGCAGCCCGTGGGGACGGAAAGAAAAACTGTTTTTT	CASSPWGRKEKLFF
TRBV5-1	.	TRBJ1-2	once	TGCGCCAGCAGCTTGGGACAGAATTCGATCAACTATGGCTACACCTTC	CASSLGQNSINYGYTF
TRBV18	TRBD1	TRBJ2-2	.	TGTGCCAGCTCCACTCAGGGGGCGGACACCGGGGAGCTGTTTTTT	CASSTQGADTGELFF
TRBV20-1	.	TRBJ1-1	.	TGCAGTGGTACACGGACGTTCTGGAGTAAAGCTTTCTTT	CSGTRTFWSKAFF
TRBV4-2	.	TRBJ1-5	.	TGTGCCAGCAGCCAAGACAGGGGCAATCAGCCCCAGCATTTT	CASSQDRGNQPQHF
TRBV10-2	.	TRBJ2-7	many	TGCGCCAGCAGTGGTCATAGCTCCTACGAGCAGTACTTC	CASSGHSSYEQYF
TRBV3-1	.	TRBJ1-2	many	TGTGCCAGCAGCACTCACAGATATGGCTACACCTTC	CASSTHRYGYTF
TRBV12-3/TRBV12-4	.	TRBJ2-7	medium-sized	TGTGCCAGCAGTTTTGGGCAGGAAAACTCCTACGAGCAGTACTTC	CASSFGQENSYEQYF
TRBV28	.	TRBJ2-7	many	TGTGCCAGCTCCTACCGGGACCGCGACTACGAGCAGTACTTC	CASSYRDRDYEQYF
TRBV24-1	TRBD1	TRBJ2-7	.	TGTGCCACCAGTGATCCTAGGACAGGGCCCTACGAGCAGTACTTC	CATSDPRTGPYEQYF
TRBV6-1	TRBD1	TRBJ1-2	medium-sized	TGTGCCAGCAGGGCCCCGGGACAGAGTTATGGCTACACCTTC	CASRAPGQSYGYTF
TRBV20-1	.	TRBJ2-1	many	TGCAGTGCTAGAGATTTTCGGGAGAGTCCCTACAATGAGCAGTTCTTC	CSARDFRESPYNEQFF